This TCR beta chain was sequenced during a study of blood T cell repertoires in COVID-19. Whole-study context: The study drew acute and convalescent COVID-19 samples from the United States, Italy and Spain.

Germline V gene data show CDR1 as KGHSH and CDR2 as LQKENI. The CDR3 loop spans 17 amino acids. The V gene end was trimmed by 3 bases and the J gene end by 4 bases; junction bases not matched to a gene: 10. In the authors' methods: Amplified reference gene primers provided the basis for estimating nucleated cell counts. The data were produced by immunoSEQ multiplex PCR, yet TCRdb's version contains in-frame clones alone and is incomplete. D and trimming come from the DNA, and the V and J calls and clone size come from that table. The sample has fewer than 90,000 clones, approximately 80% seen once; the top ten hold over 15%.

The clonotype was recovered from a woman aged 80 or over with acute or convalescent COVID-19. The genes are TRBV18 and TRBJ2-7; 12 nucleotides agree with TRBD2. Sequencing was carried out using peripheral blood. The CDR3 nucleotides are TGTGCCAGCTCACCGATGGCTAGCGGGGGGGCGGTGTACGAGCAGTACTTC. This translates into CASSPMASGGAVYEQYF.